This T cell receptor (beta chain) was recovered during a study of OX40 agonist ivuxolimab in advanced cancers. In the study overall: Of the patients, three showed partial responses, one with hepatocellular carcinoma and two with cutaneous melanoma.

Using immunoSEQ multiplex PCR, the repertoire was profiled, and TCRdb retains in-frame clones only, with some absent. This sample yields 65,000 to 75,000 clones, of which 80% to 90% are seen a single time; under 2.5% belongs to the top ten. The sequence was obtained from an adult with an advanced solid tumor such as melanoma, head and neck, liver or kidney cancer. This specimen was CD4+ or CD8+ T cells sorted from blood, taken in a trial of the OX40 agonist ivuxolimab.

The CDR3 reads CASQGPNQPQHF. The DNA of the CDR3 is TGTGCCAGCCAGGGGCCCAATCAGCCCCAGCATTTT. The chain combines TRBV18 with TRBJ1-5, with D tentatively TRBD1 (6 bases). This CDR3 comprises 12 residues. Trimming left V 8 bases short and J 3 bases short, with 8 bases between. Looked up from germline, CDR1 is KGHSH and CDR2 is LQKENI.